Shown below are 27 T cell receptor beta chains from a single sample sequenced in a study of a mutant IDH1 vaccine in newly diagnosed glioma. Which antigens these TCRs recognize remains unknown. Clones were sequenced by immunoSEQ multiplex PCR, and TCRdb holds only the in-frame ones, with some missing. The sample consists of tens of thousands of clones, about four fifths of them appearing once. Time point reported: week 35, safety follow-up. One vaccine dose held 300 ug of mutant IDH1 20-mer peptide and came with topical imiquimod. Sequencing was performed on PBMCs, taken from a glioma patient whose treatment included an IDH1 peptide vaccine. These TCRs come from a man between 35 and 55 years old with glioma.

A single count supports this clone. The chain recombines TRBV4-3 with TRBJ2-3, with D perhaps TRBD1 or TRBD2 (5 bases each). The CDR3 has 16 residues. Germline V gene data show CDR1 as LGHNA and CDR2 as YSLEER. V lost 1 base and J 5 bases, leaving 16 bases between the germline ends. The CDR3 is CASSQGPVGRGDTQYF. The CDR3 nucleotides read TGCGCCAGCAGCCAAGGTCCTGTGGGACGGGGAGATACGCAGTATTTT.

The chain uses TRBV13 and TRBJ1-1; 10 nucleotides line up with TRBD1. Trimming took 5 bases from V and 0 from J; bases not matched to a gene: 3. This CDR3 region has 15 residues. CDR1 and CDR2 (germline): PRHDT, FYEKMQ (reference sequence). DNA for the CDR3: TGTGCCAGCAGCCCGGGACAGGGGCTGAACACTGAAGCTTTCTTT. Its protein product is CASSPGQGLNTEAFF.

The CDR3 region is CASSVESRSNEQFF. The CDR3 nucleotides read TGTGCCAGCAGCGTAGAATCCCGATCCAATGAGCAGTTCTTC. The V gene is TRBV9, the J gene TRBJ2-1; D not resolved. Deletions cut 0 bases from V and 6 bases from J, with 10 bases between. Germline V lookup: CDR1 SGDLS, CDR2 YYNGEE. This CDR3 is built from 14 residues.

V is TRBV9 and J is TRBJ2-1, with 7 nucleotides matching TRBD2. The CDR3 length is 17 residues. The V gene end was trimmed by 2 bases and the J gene end by 2 bases; junction bases not matched to a gene: 10. Germline CDR1 is SGDLS and CDR2 is YYNGEE. The CDR3: CASSVLNGEGTYNEQFF. As DNA, the CDR3 is TGTGCCAGCAGCGTCTTAAACGGGGAGGGTACCTACAATGAGCAGTTCTTC.

This chain connects TRBV13 to TRBJ2-3, with 10 bases fitting TRBD2. The trim removed 7 bases at V and 4 bases at J, leaving 5 bases unmatched. The CDR3 has 14 amino acids. Germline loops: CDR1 PRHDT, CDR2 FYEKMQ (reference sequence). CDR3 region: CASIERGGPDTQYF. The CDR3 nucleotides read TGTGCCAGCATCGAGCGGGGGGGCCCAGATACGCAGTATTTT.

V and J are TRBV19 and TRBJ1-2, with TRBD1 matching over 7 bases. CDR1 is LNHDA and CDR2 is SQIVND in the germline V gene (reference sequence). J was trimmed by 4 bases and V by 5 bases; bases with no gene match: 10. The CDR3 runs 15 residues. The CDR3 here is CASSAPTGTLYGYTF. CDR3 DNA: TGTGCCAGTAGTGCCCCGACAGGGACTCTCTATGGCTACACCTTC.

This clone was counted between two and nine times. The gene calls are TRBV30 and TRBJ1-1; 8 bases align to TRBD1. The CDR3 is 18 amino acids. V was clipped by 0 bases and J by 2 bases; unmatched bases: 14. Germline V lookup: CDR1 GTSNPN, CDR2 SVGIG (reference sequence). CDR3 sequence (DNA): TGTGCCTGGAGTGTACGGGCAGGGGGCATCAGGGGAAACACTGAAGCTTTCTTT. Its protein product is CAWSVRAGGIRGNTEAFF. Combining the CDR3 with reference TRBV30 and TRBJ1-1 gives the whole variable domain SQTIHQWPATLVQPVGSPLSLECTVEGTSNPNLYWYRQAAGRGLQLLFYSVGIGQISSEVPQNLSASRPQDRQFILSSKKLLLSDSGFYLCAWSVRAGGIRGNTEAFFGQGTRLTVV.

This clone has only one observation. V usage is TRBV6-1 and J usage is TRBJ1-2; TRBD1 is a possible D gene (5 bases). The germline CDR1 and CDR2 sequences are MNHNS and SASEGT. The V and J ends lost 2 bases and 7 bases respectively, with 14 bases between them. The CDR3 contains 14 residues. The CDR3 loop reads CASSETLGEPGYTF. The CDR3, as DNA: TGTGCCAGCAGTGAAACTTTGGGGGAACCTGGCTACACCTTC.

The chain combines TRBV15 with TRBJ2-7, with no clear D. Germline V gene lookup returns CDR1 LNHNV and CDR2 YYDKDF (reference sequence). The CDR3 extends over 12 amino acids. Trimming removed 1 base at V and 7 bases at J, with 8 bases between. The CDR3 DNA sequence: TGTGCCACCAGCAGAGTCGGTGATGAGCAGTACTTC. It encodes CATSRVGDEQYF.

The J gene is TRBJ2-5, the V gene TRBV5-8; D is unclear. CDR1 and CDR2 from the germline V gene are SGHTS and YDEGEE. This CDR3 has 11 residues. V lost 1 base to trimming and J lost 5 bases, with 3 bases between them. The CDR3 nucleotides are TGTGCCAGCAGCTTGACGGAGACCCAGTACTTC. Translated, it gives CASSLTETQYF. The full variable domain, its missing parts supplied by reference TRBV5-8 and TRBJ2-5, is EAGVTQSPTHLIKTRGQQATLRCSPISGHTSVYWYQQALGLGLQFLLWYDEGEERNRGNFPPRFSGRQFPNYSSELNVNALELEDSALYLCASSLTETQYFGPGTRLLVL.

This clone was observed a single time. The rearrangement joins TRBV7-8 to TRBJ1-2; TRBD1 matches at 10 bases. Per the germline V gene, CDR1 is SGHVS and CDR2 is FQNEAQ. V shed 4 bases, J shed 5 bases, and the junction held 7 bases outside the gene matches. The CDR3 spans 15 residues. CDR3 DNA sequence: TGTGCCAGCAGCTACCGGGACAGGGGATTATATGGCTACACCTTC. Its protein is CASSYRDRGLYGYTF.

This chain joins TRBV18 and TRBJ1-2; a possible D gene is TRBD1 (5 bases). Trimming shortened V by 2 bases and J by 8 bases, and 9 bases separated the two germline ends. The length of the CDR3 is 12 residues. Germline-derived CDR1 and CDR2 are KGHSH and LQKENI. The CDR3 sequence is CASSPKGEGYTF. The DNA of the CDR3 is TGTGCCAGCTCACCAAAAGGGGAGGGCTACACCTTC.

The chain has TRBV10-2 and TRBJ1-1; TRBD1 might be the D (5 bases). This CDR3 has 15 amino acids. Germline assignment: CDR1 WSHSY and CDR2 SAAADI. The V end was cut by 2 bases, the J end by 0 bases, with 10 bases between. CDR3 sequence (DNA): TGCGCCAGCAGTGAGGCGGGACTGTTGAACACTGAAGCTTTCTTT. It translates to CASSEAGLLNTEAFF.

This chain links TRBV15 with TRBJ2-7, with D possibly matching TRBD1 (6 bases). CDR3 length: 15 amino acids. V gave up 0 bases and J gave up 1 base, with 10 bases separating them. From germline, CDR1 is LNHNV and CDR2 YYDKDF (reference sequence). CDR3 bases: TGTGCCACCAGCAGAGAGGGGGCGCCTTCCTACGAGCAGTACTTC. It is translated as CATSREGAPSYEQYF.

CDR3 bases: TGTGCCAGCAGCCTAGATGGCAACTCCTACAATGAGCAGTTCTTC. Residues: CASSLDGNSYNEQFF. The rearrangement joins TRBV7-9 to TRBJ2-1, with D unresolved. The CDR3 contains 15 residues. V was trimmed by 5 bases and J by 0 bases, leaving 11 bases between them. CDR1 and CDR2 from the germline V gene are SEHNR and FQNEAQ (reference sequence).

The V and J genes are TRBV7-2 and TRBJ2-5; 12 bases fit TRBD2. V lost 4 bases to trimming and J lost 11 bases; unmatched junction nucleotides: 11. The CDR3 loop spans 15 amino acids. CDR1 is SGHTA, CDR2 FQGNSA, per germline. The CDR3 DNA is TGTGCCAGCAGCTACCGACTAGCGGGAGCCCGGGAGCAGTACTTC. Translated: CASSYRLAGAREQYF. Based on the CDR3 plus reference TRBV7-2 and TRBJ2-5, the full variable domain is GAGVSQSPSNKVTEKGKDVELRCDPISGHTALYWYRQSLGQGLEFLIYFQGNSAPDKSGLPSDRFSAERTGGSVSTLTIQRTQQEDSAVYLCASSYRLAGAREQYFGPGTRLLVL.

V and J are TRBV7-9 and TRBJ2-5; D remains ambiguous. The germline V gene encodes CDR1 SEHNR and CDR2 FQNEAQ (reference sequence). Between the trimmed V and J ends, which lost 0 bases and 5 bases, there was a span of 7 bases. The CDR3 runs to 13 residues. CDR3 sequence reads: CASSLARSETQYF. The CDR3 nucleotides are TGTGCCAGCAGCTTAGCGCGGTCCGAGACCCAGTACTTC. Filled out from reference TRBV7-9 and TRBJ2-5, the complete variable domain reads DTGVSQNPRHKITKRGQNVTFRCDPISEHNRLYWYRQTLGQGPEFLTYFQNEAQLEKSRLLSDRFSAERPKGSFSTLEIQRTEQGDSAMYLCASSLARSETQYFGPGTRLLVL.

This sequence joins TRBV5-4 and TRBJ1-2, with 9 bases aligning to TRBD1. The germline gives CDR1 SGHNT, CDR2 YYREEE (reference sequence). This CDR3 has 13 amino acids. With V trimmed by 6 bases and J by 5 bases, 5 bases remained unmatched. The CDR3 here is CASNLDRGYGYTF. The CDR3 DNA is TGTGCCAGCAACCTAGACAGGGGGTATGGCTACACCTTC.

The V gene is TRBV18, the J gene TRBJ1-1; a weak D match, TRBD1 (6 bases). The V end lost 8 bases, the J end lost 1 base, and 14 bases lay between the germline ends. The germline CDR1 and CDR2 sequences are KGHSH and LQKENI. The CDR3 spans 14 residues. The CDR3 is CASREGGGNTEAFF. The CDR3 bases are TGTGCCAGCAGAGAAGGGGGAGGGAACACTGAAGCTTTCTTT.

The V gene is TRBV7-2, the J gene TRBJ1-2; 7 nucleotides match TRBD1. The CDR3 sequence is 15 residues long. Germline trimming cut 5 bases from V and 0 bases from J; bases unmatched to any gene: 6. Looked up from germline, CDR1 is SGHTA and CDR2 is FQGNSA. CDR3 protein: CASSPQGQANYGYTF. DNA for the CDR3: TGTGCCAGCAGCCCGCAAGGACAGGCTAACTATGGCTACACCTTC.

V and J are TRBV15 and TRBJ1-3, with no clear D. The CDR3 length is 13 residues. The V end was cut by 0 bases, the J end by 8 bases, with 8 bases between. Germline-derived CDR1 and CDR2 are LNHNV and YYDKDF (reference sequence). CDR3 sequence: CATSREGRDTIYF. As DNA, the CDR3 is TGTGCCACCAGCAGAGAAGGGAGGGACACCATATATTTT.

The sample holds a few counts of this clone. The J gene is TRBJ2-1, the V gene TRBV6-4, with 8 bases aligning to TRBD2. The CDR3 extends over 15 amino acids. CDR1 and CDR2 (germline): MRHNA, SNTAGT. V shed 4 bases, J shed 5 bases, and the junction held 7 bases outside the gene matches. In DNA form, the CDR3 reads TGTGCCAGCAGTGTGGGTAGCGGGGACCACAATGAGCAGTTCTTC. Protein: CASSVGSGDHNEQFF.

This clone is termed medium-sized. The chain recombines TRBV6-4 with TRBJ1-6, with D maybe TRBD1 (6 bases). The CDR3 covers 15 residues. CDR1 is MRHNA and CDR2 is SNTAGT in the germline V gene. V was cut by 4 bases and J by 7 bases, with 14 bases left in between. CDR3 sequence (DNA): TGTGCCAGCAGTGCCACAAACACAGGGAATTCACCCCTCCACTTT. Its translation is CASSATNTGNSPLHF.

The V gene is TRBV10-2, the J gene TRBJ1-2; D perhaps matches TRBD1 (6 bases). CDR1 and CDR2 from the germline V gene are WSHSY and SAAADI. The CDR3 sequence is 13 residues long. Trimming took 6 bases from V and 7 from J, leaving 15 bases between them. DNA of the CDR3: TGCGCCAGCAGCCCTACAGGGTCCAGTGGCTACACCTTC. It encodes CASSPTGSSGYTF.

The chain links TRBV6-5 to TRBJ1-2; 8 nucleotides align to TRBD1. After removal of 5 bases from V and 11 bases from J, the junction contained 16 bases not matched to a gene. Germline V gives CDR1 MNHEY, CDR2 SVGAGI. The CDR3 extends over 15 amino acids. CDR3 in DNA: TGTGCCAGCAGTACCCCTGGACAGGGCGTGGGGGTTTACACCTTC. Protein: CASSTPGQGVGVYTF.

This chain connects TRBV7-6 to TRBJ2-1; TRBD2 matches at 12 bases. Germline assignment: CDR1 SGHVS and CDR2 FNYEAQ. With 5 bases clipped from V and 4 bases from J, the junction kept 6 bases outside the gene matches. This CDR3 spans 16 amino acids. The chain's CDR3 is CASSRTSGETYNEQFF. CDR3 in DNA: TGTGCCAGCAGCCGGACTAGCGGGGAGACTTACAATGAGCAGTTCTTC.

This clone was recorded only once. This sequence joins TRBV25-1 and TRBJ2-6; D may be TRBD1 or TRBD2 (6 bases each). V dropped 7 bases and J dropped 2 bases, with 18 bases sitting between them. CDR1 is MGHDK and CDR2 is SYGVNS in the germline V gene. The CDR3 is made up of 17 amino acids. CDR3 in amino acids: CASTPRRGRPGANVLTF. The CDR3 bases are TGTGCCAGCACCCCCCGGAGGGGGAGGCCTGGGGCCAACGTCCTGACTTTC.